This TCR beta chain comes out of a study of blood T cells in healthy people across ages. The study, taken as a whole, reports: PBMCs went unsorted, and a conclusive naive versus antigen-experienced comparison was therefore prevented.

Germline loops: CDR1 MNHEY, CDR2 SVGAGI. There are 15 residues in the CDR3. The V and J ends lost 6 bases and 7 bases respectively, with 22 bases between them. A second PCR of about 7 to 12 cycles used a sample-barcoded 5' primer and a J-beta primer mix. MiXCR, run by TCRdb on the 5' RACE reads, gives a single entry per CDR3 protein. Of around 500,000 distinct CDR3 sequences listed, roughly 48% are singletons. To note about this clonotype: Its antigen remains unidentified. This sequence may be a read error, since a much larger clone differs from it by one base.

The TCR sequence derives from an older man in good health. Sequencing was carried out using blood. The chain uses TRBV6-5 and TRBJ2-7; perhaps D is TRBD1 or TRBD2 (6 bases each). The CDR3 region is CASRTGRGIYNEQYF. CDR3 bases: TGTGCCAGCAGGACAGGACGGGGGATCTACAATGAGCAGTACTTC.